Sequencing of this T cell receptor beta chain was carried out in a study of OX40 agonist ivuxolimab in advanced cancers. Across the whole study: Across the patients, intravenous ivuxolimab was delivered every 2 weeks at 0.01 to 10 mg/kg.

Sequencing was performed with immunoSEQ multiplex PCR; in TCRdb, only in-frame clones are kept and a portion is missing. Of fewer than 80,000 clones in the sample, around four fifths were seen once. With autoimmune disease history or systemic immunosuppression, patients were excluded. Concerning this clone: Its antigen is still unknown.

General study results and limits: At doses 0.1 to 3.0 mg/kg, CD4+ and CD8+ clones expanded. Expanded clones were, on average, more numerous in CD8+ T cells than in CD4+.

CDR3 length: 16 residues. The junction had 10 bases not matched to a gene; V was cut back by 6 bases and J by 2 bases. Germline assignment: CDR1 WNHNN and CDR2 SYGVQD (reference sequence). V gene TRBV10-1 combines with J gene TRBJ2-3; 8 bases fit TRBD1. The sample in question was CD4+ or CD8+ T cells sorted from blood, obtained in a trial of the OX40 agonist ivuxolimab. The clonotype was recovered from an adult with an advanced solid tumor such as melanoma, head and neck, liver or kidney cancer. CDR3 nucleotide sequence: TGCGCCAGCAGGACGACAGGGGAGTCGCCCACAGATACGCAGTATTTT. Amino acid sequence: CASRTTGESPTDTQYF.